This TCR beta chain derives from a study of STAT5B mutations in CD4+ large granular lymphocyte leukemia. TCRdb's copy holds only in-frame clones and misses some; the assay was immunoSEQ multiplex PCR. The sample includes 25,000 to 35,000 clones, around four fifths seen only once; the top ten take 0.29%. Trimming shortened V by 11 bases and J by 3 bases, and 9 bases separated the two germline ends. CDR3 length: 11 residues. CDR1 and CDR2 from the germline V gene are ENHRY and SYGVKD. The clonotype was recovered from a human donor in good health. This chain uses TRBV10-3 with TRBJ2-3; D is undetermined. The sequencing sample was made of CD4+ T cells from blood buffy coats. CDR3 region: CASLNTDTQYF. The CDR3 nucleotides are TGTGCCTCACTTAATACAGATACGCAGTATTTT.